The rows below give T cell receptor beta chains drawn from one sample of a study of blood T cell repertoires in COVID-19. The repertoire was sequenced with immunoSEQ multiplex PCR; TCRdb's copy has only in-frame clones and lacks some. Among 40,000 to 50,000 clones listed, 80% to 90% were seen once. Specimen: peripheral blood. Source of these receptors: a man aged 25-45 years with active or convalescent COVID-19. Both conserved end residues are part of each CDR3. D genes are given only for firm matches.

v_call d_call cdr3_length cdr3_aa
TRBV9 TRBD2 18 CASSVGRREGLWTDTQYF
TRBV19 TRBD2 18 CASSIESSGRWSTGELFF
TRBV11-2 TRBD2 19 CASSPRGRSSGRVGDEQFF
TRBV2 NA 15 CASKLTFATNEKLFF
TRBV5-1 NA 14 CASSFGRGTGELFF
TRBV4-2 NA 17 CASSQVDLTAYNSPLHF
TRBV3-1/TRBV3-2 NA 15 CASSQRAQFQAEAFF
TRBV29-1 TRBD2 15 CSVEVRRGGPGELFF
TRBV3-1/TRBV3-2 NA 16 CASSQGPGVGSTEAFF
TRBV3-1/TRBV3-2 NA 17 CASSQDLRGAGTGELFF
TRBV5-1 NA 13 CASSLTAIYGYTF
TRBV5-6 NA 13 CASSLGSEETQYF
TRBV7-6 TRBD1 15 CASSLVPGGGNTIYF
TRBV18 TRBD1 15 CASSPDRATNEKLFF
TRBV15 TRBD1 16 CATSRHGQATNEKLFF
TRBV3-1/TRBV3-2 TRBD2 15 CASSRTSGTYNEQFF
TRBV18 TRBD1 15 CASSSGTGGNQPQHF
TRBV10-2 NA 15 CASSKTTFAYNEQFF
TRBV7-2 TRBD1 16 CASSRTGSYSNQPQHF
TRBV7-2 TRBD1 15 CASSFSGQGMQPQHF
TRBV19 NA 17 CASSIIVGAGSNQPQHF
TRBV6-2/TRBV6-3 NA 15 CASSIGGLSNQPQHF
TRBV5-4 NA 14 CASSLGTGPAALHF
TRBV6-5 NA 13 CASRYDKPYEQYF
TRBV7-9 NA 13 CATLSTMNTEAFF
TRBV5-1 NA 15 CASSRDSLAAAEAFF
TRBV3-1/TRBV3-2 TRBD1 15 CASSRTGGQNNEQFF